The entry below gives a single T cell receptor (beta chain) sequence along with its context. Antigen: not known. The data are from a study of human T cells and chemical hapten exposure. Notes on the study in general: There was no change with DPC sensitization in TCRs above 1 in 1000 frequency. Positive correlation was observed between PT1 expanded TCR counts and patch test score.

The germline V and J ends were trimmed by 4 bases and 4 bases, with 14 bases remaining between them. The germline CDR1 and CDR2 sequences are MGHRA and YSYEKL. This CDR3 contains 15 residues. Time point in this sample: pre-sensitization, week 0. Indicated treatment: therapeutic diphenylcyclopropenone sensitization with weekly scalp DPC. TCRdb passed the RACE reads through MiXCR, listing each CDR3 protein once. The sample lists under 300,000 distinct CDR3 sequences, approximately 8.6% occurring once. This chain links TRBV4-1 with TRBJ2-1, with D perhaps matching TRBD2 (5 bases). This sequence was found in a woman in her thirties or forties with alopecia areata. Some clones in this sample may be carry-over from other donors' samples. This material consisted of whole blood, taken in connection with sensitization to the hapten diphenylcyclopropenone (DPC). The CDR3 reads CASSPWGESYNEQFF. CDR3 coding DNA: TGCGCCAGCAGCCCTTGGGGAGAAAGTTACAATGAGCAGTTCTTC.